The TCR beta chain under discussion was sequenced for a study of T cells in Graves' hyperthyroidism and ophthalmopathy. In this sample, this clonotype turned up a few times. Its antigen is as yet unknown. Study-level findings and limits: Among thyroid clonotypes expanded above 0.001, most also appeared in blood.

Newly diagnosed patients aged 18 to 65 had hyperthyroidism of under 2 months' duration. Blood was sampled at initial diagnosis of hyperthyroidism, prior to onset of any ophthalmopathy symptoms. This CDR3 is 12 amino acids long. Trimming stripped 3 bases from V and 13 bases from J, with 16 bases between. CDR1 and CDR2 from the germline V gene are DFQATT and SNEGSKA (reference sequence). Amplification of TCR beta CDR3 regions used RNA as the template. HTBI primers were used for first-round RT-PCR of the TCR CDR3. TCRdb re-called the multiplex PCR reads with MiXCR, one entry per CDR3 protein. In the table there are about 350,000 distinct CDR3 sequences, approximately 17% of which are singletons.

The sequenced sample was blood. The sequence came from a woman aged 30 to 39 with Graves' hyperthyroidism that later progressed to Graves' ophthalmopathy. The chain couples TRBV20-1 to TRBJ2-1; tentatively, D is TRBD1 or TRBD2 (5 bases each). The CDR3 protein is CSARQLQGPQFF. The DNA of the CDR3 is TGCAGTGCTAGGCAGTTGCAGGGACCCCAGTTCTTC.